This T cell receptor (beta chain) appears in the sequencing data of a study of tumor-infiltrating lymphocytes in oesophageal squamous cell carcinoma. TCRdb re-derived calls from the PCR reads in MiXCR, one entry per CDR3 protein. Among some 25,000 distinct CDR3 sequences listed, around 38% were seen once. V dropped 5 bases and J dropped 4; count of bases not matched to a gene: 9. The CDR3 runs to 15 residues. The germline V gene has CDR1 MDHEN and CDR2 SYDVKM. The sequence derives from a male donor with esophageal squamous cell carcinoma. The sample consisted of esophageal tumor tissue. The chain carries TRBV28 and TRBJ1-1; TRBD1 matches at 8 bases. The CDR3 nucleotides read TGTGCCAGCAGTCCGCACAGGCAGGGGGCCACTGAAGCTTTCTTT. Residues: CASSPHRQGATEAFF.